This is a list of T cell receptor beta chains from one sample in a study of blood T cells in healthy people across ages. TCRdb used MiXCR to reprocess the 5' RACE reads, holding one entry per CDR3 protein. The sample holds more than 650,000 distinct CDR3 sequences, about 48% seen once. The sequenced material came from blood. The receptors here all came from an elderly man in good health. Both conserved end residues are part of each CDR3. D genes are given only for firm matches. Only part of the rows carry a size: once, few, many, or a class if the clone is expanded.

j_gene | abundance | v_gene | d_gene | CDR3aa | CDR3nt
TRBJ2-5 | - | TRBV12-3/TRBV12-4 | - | CASTTERETQYF | TGTGCCAGCACCACGGAGAGAGAGACCCAGTACTTC
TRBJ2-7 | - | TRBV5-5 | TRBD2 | CASSLGTNGSEQYF | TGTGCCAGCAGCCTCGGGACTAACGGGAGCGAGCAGTACTTC
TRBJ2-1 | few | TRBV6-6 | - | CASSYRGGNEQFF | TGTGCCAGCAGTTACAGAGGCGGGAATGAGCAGTTCTTC
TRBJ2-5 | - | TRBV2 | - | CASSDRKQYF | TGTGCCAGCAGTGATAGGAAGCAGTACTTC
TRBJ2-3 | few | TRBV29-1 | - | CSVFGGSTDTQYF | TGCAGCGTCTTTGGCGGGAGCACAGATACGCAGTATTTT
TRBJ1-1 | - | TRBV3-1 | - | CASSQDLAGGNTEAFF | TGTGCCAGCAGCCAAGATCTGGCCGGGGGAAACACTGAAGCTTTCTTT
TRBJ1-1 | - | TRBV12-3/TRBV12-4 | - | CASSFGGPGRNTEAFF | TGTGCCAGCAGTTTTGGGGGGCCGGGGAGGAACACTGAAGCTTTCTTT
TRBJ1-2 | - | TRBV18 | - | CASSPAEDYGYTF | TGTGCCAGCTCACCAGCGGAAGACTATGGCTACACCTTC
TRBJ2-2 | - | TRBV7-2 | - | CASSPGRTGGELFF | TGTGCCAGCAGCCCCGGACGGACGGGAGGGGAGCTGTTTTTT
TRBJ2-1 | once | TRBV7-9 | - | CAISGRTEGDSGNEQFF | TGTGCCATCTCGGGACGTACTGAGGGGGATTCGGGGAATGAGCAGTTCTTC
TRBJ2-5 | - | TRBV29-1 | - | CSVVSPETQYF | TGCAGCGTGGTGTCCCCGGAGACCCAGTACTTC
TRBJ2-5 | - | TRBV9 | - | CASSPAGGPQETQYF | TGTGCCAGCAGCCCGGCAGGCGGTCCCCAAGAGACCCAGTACTTC
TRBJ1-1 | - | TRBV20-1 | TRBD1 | CSAQKPGTVNTEAFF | TGCAGTGCCCAGAAACCCGGGACAGTGAACACTGAAGCTTTCTTT
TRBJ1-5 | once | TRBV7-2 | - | CASSKGQGSFNQPQHF | TGTGCCAGCAGCAAAGGGCAGGGGAGTTTCAATCAGCCCCAGCATTTT
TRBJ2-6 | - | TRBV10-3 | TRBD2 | CAISPGLAGDGANVLTF | TGTGCCATCTCTCCGGGACTAGCGGGAGATGGGGCCAACGTCCTGACTTTC
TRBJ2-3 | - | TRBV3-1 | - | CASSRGGSRDAYF | TGTGCCAGCAGCCGCGGAGGATCCAGAGACGCGTATTTT
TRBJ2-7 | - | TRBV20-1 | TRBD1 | CSALGQAIYEQYF | TGCAGTGCCCTGGGACAGGCGATCTACGAGCAGTACTTC
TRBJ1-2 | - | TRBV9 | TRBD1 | CASSAGGSYTF | TGTGCCAGCAGCGCAGGGGGTAGCTACACCTTC
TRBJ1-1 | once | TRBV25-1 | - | CASSEAGRATEAFF | TGTGCCAGCAGTGAGGCAGGAAGAGCAACTGAAGCTTTCTTT
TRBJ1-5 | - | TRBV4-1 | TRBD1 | CASSQDRSSGQGNQPQHF | TGCGCCAGCAGCCAAGATAGAAGTTCGGGACAGGGTAATCAGCCCCAGCATTTT
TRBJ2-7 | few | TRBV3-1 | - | CASSPGRLSYEQYF | TGTGCCAGCAGCCCTGGACGCCTCTCCTACGAGCAGTACTTC
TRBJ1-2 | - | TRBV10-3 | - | CAISESAGNYGYTF | TGTGCCATCAGTGAGTCGGCAGGGAACTATGGCTACACCTTC
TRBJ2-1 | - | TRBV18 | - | CASSPLFTRFPSSYNEQFF | TGTGCCAGCTCACCTCTTTTTACCCGGTTTCCGAGCTCCTACAATGAGCAGTTCTTC
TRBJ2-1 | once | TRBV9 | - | CASSAVSVKNEQFF | TGTGCCAGCAGCGCTGTGTCGGTTAAGAATGAGCAGTTCTTC
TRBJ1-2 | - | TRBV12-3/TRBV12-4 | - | CASSSLSLGPYYGYTF | TGTGCCAGCAGCTCCTTGAGTTTGGGGCCCTACTATGGCTACACCTTC
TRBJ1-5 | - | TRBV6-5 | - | CASSSGGTSNQPQHF | TGTGCCAGCAGTTCAGGTGGCACTAGCAATCAGCCCCAGCATTTT
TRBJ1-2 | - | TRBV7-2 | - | CASSLADRNYGYTF | TGTGCCAGCAGCTTGGCTGACCGTAACTATGGCTACACCTTC
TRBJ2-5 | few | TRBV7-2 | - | CASSSPGPQAETQYF | TGTGCCAGCAGCTCACCGGGTCCCCAAGCGGAGACCCAGTACTTC
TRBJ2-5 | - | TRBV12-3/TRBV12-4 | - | CASSFVRGGGETQYF | TGTGCCAGCAGTTTCGTGCGGGGAGGAGGGGAGACCCAGTACTTC
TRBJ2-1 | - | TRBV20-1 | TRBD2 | CSADSGSFDEQFF | TGCAGTGCTGATAGCGGGAGTTTCGATGAGCAGTTCTTC
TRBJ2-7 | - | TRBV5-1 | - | CPRGGSYEQYF | TGCCCCAGGGGGGGCTCCTACGAGCAGTACTTC
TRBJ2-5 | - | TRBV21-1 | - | CASSKDSLAGVGETQYF | TGTGCCAGCAGCAAAGATAGTCTAGCGGGAGTTGGCGAGACCCAGTACTTC
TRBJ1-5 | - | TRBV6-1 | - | CASSFIQPQHF | TGTGCCAGCAGTTTTATACAGCCCCAGCATTTT
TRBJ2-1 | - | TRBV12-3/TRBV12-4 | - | CASSSLRGSYNEQFF | TGTGCCAGCAGTTCTCTACGGGGGTCCTACAATGAGCAGTTCTTC
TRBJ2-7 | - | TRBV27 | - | CASSWRGSYEQYF | TGTGCCAGCAGTTGGCGGGGCTCCTACGAGCAGTACTTC
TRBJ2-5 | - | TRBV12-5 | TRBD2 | CASGLYQGGSDEQYF | TGTGCTAGTGGTTTGTATCAGGGAGGGTCGGATGAGCAGTACTTC
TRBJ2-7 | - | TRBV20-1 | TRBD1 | CSAPGQGGIRTGEQYF | TGCAGTGCGCCGGGACAGGGGGGGATCAGAACTGGCGAGCAGTACTTC
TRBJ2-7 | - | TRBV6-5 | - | CASTDRGIQPREQYF | TGTGCCAGCACTGATCGGGGGATACAACCTCGCGAGCAGTACTTC
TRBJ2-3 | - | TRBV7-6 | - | CASSLLARGRKDTQYF | TGTGCCAGCAGCTTATTAGCCCGGGGGCGGAAAGATACGCAGTATTTT
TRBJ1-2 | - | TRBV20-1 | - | CSASPTVYGYTF | TGCAGTGCTAGTCCCACGGTTTATGGCTACACCTTC
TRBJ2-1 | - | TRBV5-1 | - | CASSLGAQAQFF | TGCGCCAGCAGCTTGGGGGCCCAGGCGCAGTTCTTC
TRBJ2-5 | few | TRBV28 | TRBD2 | CASSRSGRREETQYF | TGTGCCAGCAGTCGTAGCGGGAGGAGAGAAGAGACCCAGTACTTC
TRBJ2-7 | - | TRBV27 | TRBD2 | CASSLGLAESSYEQYF | TGTGCCAGCAGTTTAGGACTAGCTGAAAGCTCCTACGAGCAGTACTTC
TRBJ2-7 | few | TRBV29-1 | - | CSVEVDEGYEQYF | TGCAGCGTTGAAGTTGATGAGGGGTACGAGCAGTACTTC
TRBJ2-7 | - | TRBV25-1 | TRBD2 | CASSDTSGNTYEQYF | TGTGCCAGCAGTGACACTAGCGGGAATACCTACGAGCAGTACTTC
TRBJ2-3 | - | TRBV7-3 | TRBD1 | CASSTGQFTDTQYF | TGTGCCAGCAGCACGGGACAGTTCACAGATACGCAGTATTTT
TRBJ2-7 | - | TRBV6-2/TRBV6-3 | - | CASSYAGEEQYF | TGTGCCAGCAGTTACGCAGGGGAAGAGCAGTACTTC
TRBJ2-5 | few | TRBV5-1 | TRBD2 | CASSLAGTGLAGETQYF | TGCGCCAGCAGCTTGGCCGGGACGGGACTAGCGGGGGAGACCCAGTACTTC